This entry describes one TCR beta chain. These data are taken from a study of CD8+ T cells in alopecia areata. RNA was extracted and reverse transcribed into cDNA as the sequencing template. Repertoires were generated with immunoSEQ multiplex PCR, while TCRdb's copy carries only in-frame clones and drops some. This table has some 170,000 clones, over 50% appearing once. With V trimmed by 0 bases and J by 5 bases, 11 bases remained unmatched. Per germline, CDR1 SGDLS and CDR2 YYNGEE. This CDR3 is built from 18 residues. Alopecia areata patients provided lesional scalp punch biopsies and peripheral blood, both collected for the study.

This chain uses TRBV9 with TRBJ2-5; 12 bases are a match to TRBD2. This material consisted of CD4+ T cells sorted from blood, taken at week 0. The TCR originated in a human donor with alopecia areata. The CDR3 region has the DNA TGTGCCAGCAGCGTAGAGGGTCTAGCGGGGGGGCTCGAGGAGACCCAGTACTTC. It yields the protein CASSVEGLAGGLEETQYF.